A single sample gave rise to the 3 T cell receptor beta chains below, sequenced in a study of control samples from healthy donors and cancer patients. Produced via immunoSEQ multiplex PCR; TCRdb's table is partial and in-frame only. This table holds around 94,000 clones, over 75% found once. Material: blood. The receptors were sampled from a woman between 18 and 29 years old in good health.

This CDR3 reads CASSGGLTGELFF. The CDR3 coding sequence is TGTGCCAGCAGCGGGGGCCTTACCGGGGAGCTGTTTTTT. The chain combines TRBV13 with TRBJ2-2; D may be TRBD1 (6 bases). From germline, CDR1 is PRHDT and CDR2 FYEKMQ (reference sequence). Deletions cut 5 bases from V and 5 bases from J, with 9 bases between. The CDR3 has 13 amino acids.

This chain links TRBV3-1 (or the pseudogene TRBV3-2) with TRBJ2-7; D is perhaps TRBD2 (7 bases). V lost 5 bases, J lost 3 bases, and 17 bases lay in between. Germline V gene sequence: CDR1 LGHDT, CDR2 YNNKEL (reference sequence). The CDR3 consists of 15 residues. The CDR3 reads CASSLRGGRIYEQYF. The DNA for the CDR3 is TGTGCCAGCAGCTTGAGGGGGGGTAGAATCTACGAGCAGTACTTC.

This clone was observed a single time. The genes are TRBV6-2 or TRBV6-3 and TRBJ1-2; 7 bases match TRBD1. Germline V gives CDR1 MNHEY, CDR2 SVGEGT. V was clipped by 5 bases and J by 7 bases; unmatched bases: 7. The CDR3 spans 13 residues. The CDR3 DNA is TGTGCCAGCAGTCGGGACAGAATGGGTGGCTACACCTTC. Protein: CASSRDRMGGYTF.